The T cell receptor (beta chain) under discussion was sequenced for a study of cytomegalovirus exposure and HLA in healthy donors. Produced via immunoSEQ multiplex PCR; TCRdb's table is partial and in-frame only. The sample records 150,000 to 200,000 clones, about 89% being singletons. The sample comprised PBMCs. The receptor comes from a young man in good health and CMV-seropositive.

The CDR3 DNA sequence: TGTGCCAGCAGCTTGGACAGGGACGAAGCTTTCTTT. Translating gives CASSLDRDEAFF. V is TRBV7-9 and J is TRBJ1-1, with 8 bases matching TRBD1. Germline V gives CDR1 SEHNR, CDR2 FQNEAQ (reference sequence). With 3 bases clipped from V and 8 bases from J, the junction kept 2 bases outside the gene matches. This CDR3 has 12 residues.